These 2 T cell receptor beta chains came from one sample sequenced in a study of T-cell memory formation after mild COVID-19. TCRdb re-called the 5' RACE reads with MiXCR, one entry per CDR3 protein. The data show about 430,000 distinct CDR3 sequences, approximately 25% seen once. Sequencing was performed on PBMCs or a T cell subset sorted from them (not recorded which). The receptor source for this set is an adult woman who had mild COVID-19 (a few samples of this study predate the infection). Cell type and time point are not known.

The rearrangement uses TRBV6-2 or TRBV6-3 and TRBJ1-5; D remains unclear. With 6 bases removed from V and 2 bases from J, the gap between germline ends came to 11 bases. CDR1 is MNHEY, CDR2 SVGEGT, per germline. The length of the CDR3 is 14 residues. The CDR3 DNA is TGTGCCAGCAGACGGGAGGGTGGCAATCAGCCCCAGCATTTT. This codes for CASRREGGNQPQHF.

This clonotype was observed a handful of times. The chain carries TRBV9 and TRBJ1-5; D may be TRBD1 (5 bases). Trimming removed 0 bases at V and 9 bases at J, with 13 bases between. The CDR3 contains 14 residues. Per the germline V gene, CDR1 is SGDLS and CDR2 is YYNGEE. CDR3 sequence reads: CASSVASGGVPQHF. The CDR3 DNA reads as TGTGCCAGCAGCGTAGCTTCTGGAGGGGTGCCCCAGCATTTT.